The 30 T cell receptor beta chains presented below share a single source sample, sequenced in a study of cytomegalovirus exposure and HLA in healthy donors. The table came from immunoSEQ multiplex PCR; TCRdb's copy has only in-frame clones and leaves some out. The sample carries 100,000 to 120,000 clones, 90% to 96% recorded once. Sequencing input: PBMCs. Receptors were obtained from a woman aged 18-30 years in good health and CMV-seronegative.

This clone appeared a single time. V usage is TRBV28 and J usage is TRBJ2-5, with 9 bases matching TRBD1. Germline lookup yields CDR1 MDHEN and CDR2 SYDVKM. J was trimmed by 5 bases and V by 6 bases; bases with no gene match: 10. The CDR3 length is 15 residues. The CDR3 DNA is TGTGCCAGCAGGGGGGTACAGGGGGCGCGGGAGACCCAGTACTTC. As protein: CASRGVQGARETQYF.

The chain uses TRBV29-1 and TRBJ2-3; 8 bases match TRBD1. CDR3 size: 15 residues. V dropped 1 base and J dropped 2; count of bases not matched to a gene: 5. The germline V gene encodes CDR1 SQVTM and CDR2 ANQGSEA. CDR3 coding DNA: TGCAGCGTTGAAGCTACAGGGGGATACACAGATACGCAGTATTTT. The encoded protein is CSVEATGGYTDTQYF.

The chain employs TRBV27 and TRBJ2-7; 9 bases agree with TRBD1. Germline CDR1 reads MNHEY; CDR2 reads SMNVEV (reference sequence). Trimming cost V 4 bases and J 2 bases; bases outside gene matches: 6. This CDR3 contains 15 residues. DNA for the CDR3: TGTGCCAGCAGTTCGACGGGACAGGGTCCCTACGAGCAGTACTTC. Protein sequence: CASSSTGQGPYEQYF.

The CDR3 sequence is CASRNFDGMTGELFF. CDR3 in DNA: TGTGCCAGTAGAAACTTCGACGGGATGACCGGGGAGCTGTTTTTT. The V and J genes are TRBV19 and TRBJ2-2; weak D call: TRBD2 (5 bases). CDR1 and CDR2 from the germline V gene are LNHDA and SQIVND (reference sequence). V lost 6 bases and J lost 5, with 16 bases in between. The CDR3 consists of 15 residues.

The genes are TRBV6-1 and TRBJ2-5; 7 nucleotides align to TRBD2. This CDR3 has 14 residues. V was clipped by 8 bases and J by 0 bases; unmatched bases: 6. The germline V gene encodes CDR1 MNHNS and CDR2 SASEGT. In DNA form, the CDR3 reads TGTGCCAGCGGGCGACTAGCCAACCAAGAGACCCAGTACTTC. Its protein product is CASGRLANQETQYF.

The rearrangement uses TRBV7-8 and TRBJ2-5; 10 nucleotides agree with TRBD2. V was clipped by 3 bases and J by 4 bases; unmatched bases: 5. There are 15 residues in the CDR3. The V gene's germline CDR1 is SGHVS and CDR2 FQNEAQ. CDR3: CASSFLAGAIETQYF. The DNA of the CDR3 is TGTGCCAGCAGCTTTCTAGCGGGGGCAATAGAGACCCAGTACTTC.

The V and J genes are TRBV28 and TRBJ2-5; TRBD1 is a possible D gene (5 bases). V gave up 5 bases and J gave up 5 bases, with 15 bases separating them. The V gene's germline CDR1 is MDHEN and CDR2 SYDVKM. The CDR3 consists of 14 residues. CDR3 coding DNA: TGTGCCAGCAGTCCACCAGGGTCCGGGGAGACCCAGTACTTC. Translated: CASSPPGSGETQYF.

The V gene is TRBV5-1, the J gene TRBJ1-1; 7 bases line up with TRBD1. The CDR3 extends over 15 amino acids. V trimming: 4 bases; J trimming: 4 bases; junction bases outside the gene matches: 10. Per the germline V gene, CDR1 is SGHRS and CDR2 is YFSETQ. Written as DNA, the CDR3 is TGCGCCAGCAGCCCACCAAGACAGGGAGGCACTGAAGCTTTCTTT. This translates into CASSPPRQGGTEAFF. The full variable domain, completed using reference TRBV5-1 and TRBJ1-1, is KAGVTQTPRYLIKTRGQQVTLSCSPISGHRSVSWYQQTPGQGLQFLFEYFSETQRNKGNFPGRFSGRQFSNSRSEMNVSTLELGDSALYLCASSPPRQGGTEAFFGQGTRLTVV.

CDR3 sequence reads: CASRTTGRVPYEQYF. CDR3 DNA sequence: TGTGCCAGCAGGACAACTGGGCGAGTTCCTTACGAGCAGTACTTC. V and J are TRBV28 and TRBJ2-7; D gene unclear. Germline CDR1 and CDR2: MDHEN and SYDVKM. Deletions cut 6 bases from V and 4 bases from J, with 19 bases between. The CDR3 length is 15 residues.

V usage is TRBV7-2 and J usage is TRBJ2-3, with D possibly matching TRBD1 (6 bases). Trimming removed 3 bases at V and 2 bases at J, with 15 bases between. The CDR3 extends over 16 amino acids. Germline values: CDR1 SGHTA, CDR2 FQGNSA. CDR3 in amino acids: CASSLIGTSLTDTQYF. The CDR3, as DNA: TGTGCCAGCAGCTTGATCGGGACAAGCCTCACAGATACGCAGTATTTT.

In DNA form, the CDR3 reads TGTGCCAGCAGCTGGAACGAGCGGGGGGGCACAGATACGCAGTATTTT. It yields the protein CASSWNERGGTDTQYF. The V call is TRBV7-9, the J call TRBJ2-3; TRBD2 aligns across 9 bases. Germline CDR1 SEHNR, CDR2 FQNEAQ (reference sequence). Trimming cost V 4 bases and J 1 base; bases outside gene matches: 6. The CDR3 runs to 16 residues.

The chain is built from TRBV9 and TRBJ2-5; D not resolved. Trimming cost V 5 bases and J 1 base, with 9 bases left between them. The CDR3 is made up of 13 amino acids. Germline values: CDR1 SGDLS, CDR2 YYNGEE. CDR3 DNA sequence: TGTGCCAGCAGGGCTCCGGGCCAAGAGACCCAGTACTTC. Translation gives CASRAPGQETQYF.

DNA of the CDR3: TGCAGCGTTGACGGGAGTAGAGCGCTGACTGAAGCTTTCTTT. Its protein product is CSVDGSRALTEAFF. V gene TRBV29-1 combines with J gene TRBJ1-1; D is ambiguous. The CDR3 is 14 amino acids. The V end lost 3 bases, the J end lost 5 bases, and 16 bases lay between the germline ends. CDR1 is SQVTM, CDR2 ANQGSEA, per germline.

The chain has TRBV30 and TRBJ2-7, with D possibly TRBD2 on 6 matching bases. The CDR3 runs 13 residues. The germline gives CDR1 GTSNPN, CDR2 SVGIG (reference sequence). The CDR3, as DNA: TGTGCGCAAAAGGTGGGAGGTATGGACGAGCAGTACTTC. This codes for CAQKVGGMDEQYF.

The chain combines TRBV7-8 with TRBJ1-3; TRBD1 is a possible D gene (5 bases). CDR3 length: 18 amino acids. The germline gives CDR1 SGHVS, CDR2 FQNEAQ. With 5 bases removed from V and 0 bases from J, the gap between germline ends came to 20 bases. The CDR3: CASSALLGGWGSGNTIYF. The CDR3, as DNA: TGTGCCAGCAGCGCCCTGTTGGGGGGATGGGGCTCTGGAAACACCATATATTTT.

The chain joins TRBV18 to TRBJ2-2; 7 bases line up with TRBD2. Per the germline V gene, CDR1 is KGHSH and CDR2 is LQKENI. The V and J ends lost 6 bases and 4 bases, in that order; junction bases with no gene match: 14. CDR3 length: 17 residues. CDR3 amino acids: CASSPRTSAGGTGELFF. The CDR3 DNA reads TGTGCCAGCTCCCCTCGCACTAGCGCGGGCGGCACCGGGGAGCTGTTTTTT.

The chain employs TRBV5-1 and TRBJ2-7; D possibly corresponds to TRBD2 (5 bases). V lost 4 bases and J lost 3, with 14 bases in between. Germline lookup yields CDR1 SGHRS and CDR2 YFSETQ. CDR3 length equals 14 residues. The CDR3 here is CASSKIPGNYEQYF. For the CDR3, the DNA is TGCGCCAGCAGCAAGATTCCGGGGAACTACGAGCAGTACTTC. The whole variable domain, filled in from reference TRBV5-1 and TRBJ2-7, reads KAGVTQTPRYLIKTRGQQVTLSCSPISGHRSVSWYQQTPGQGLQFLFEYFSETQRNKGNFPGRFSGRQFSNSRSEMNVSTLELGDSALYLCASSKIPGNYEQYFGPGTRLTVT.

The chain recombines TRBV5-4 with TRBJ2-5, with 7 nucleotides matching TRBD2. The CDR3 loop spans 14 amino acids. Per germline, CDR1 SGHNT and CDR2 YYREEE (reference sequence). The V segment lost 3 bases and the J segment 1 base; nucleotides outside the gene matches: 3. The chain's CDR3 is CASSSIAGQETQYF. Written as DNA, the CDR3 is TGTGCCAGCAGCTCAATAGCGGGCCAAGAGACCCAGTACTTC.

The V call is TRBV5-4, the J call TRBJ2-5; TRBD1 is a possible D gene (6 bases). V was trimmed by 0 bases and J by 5 bases, leaving 14 bases between them. Germline values: CDR1 SGHNT, CDR2 YYREEE (reference sequence). The CDR3 consists of 15 residues. The CDR3 region has the DNA TGTGCCAGCAGCTTGGGTTCAGGGGCTGGGGAGACCCAGTACTTC. Translation: CASSLGSGAGETQYF.

This chain links TRBV18 with TRBJ1-6, with TRBD1 identical over 11 bases. The CDR3 consists of 18 residues. The V gene's germline CDR1 is KGHSH and CDR2 LQKENI. V lost 5 bases and J lost 6; bases outside the gene matches: 12. CDR3 sequence: CASSSPFRGQGANSPLHF. DNA of the CDR3: TGTGCCAGCTCATCCCCCTTCCGCGGACAGGGGGCTAATTCACCCCTCCACTTT.

About this clone: At one boundary the junction diverges from the germline segment, which might be a read error. The chain recombines TRBV27 with TRBJ2-1, with unresolved D. The germline gives CDR1 MNHEY, CDR2 SMNVEV (reference sequence). This CDR3 has 12 amino acids. Written as DNA, the CDR3 is TGTGCCAGCAGTTTCTCCCACAATGAGCAGTTCTTC. Translated, it gives CASSFSHNEQFF.

J is TRBJ2-7 and V is TRBV6-1; perhaps TRBD2 as D (6 bases). V lost 3 bases and J lost 2, with 11 bases in between. Looked up from germline, CDR1 is MNHNS and CDR2 is SASEGT. This CDR3 has 14 residues. The CDR3 nucleotides are TGTGCCAGCAGTGATGGGGACTTAACCTACGAGCAGTACTTC. Amino acid sequence: CASSDGDLTYEQYF.

This clone has only one observation. The rearrangement joins TRBV11-2 to TRBJ2-1; 7 bases are shared with TRBD2. Trimming took 3 bases from V and 4 from J; bases not matched to a gene: 12. Germline V gene lookup returns CDR1 SGHAT and CDR2 FQNNGV. The CDR3 consists of 17 residues. The CDR3 loop reads CASSFRDYLLPYNEQFF. The CDR3 nucleotides read TGTGCCAGCAGCTTCCGGGACTACCTTCTACCTTACAATGAGCAGTTCTTC.

The chain employs TRBV7-6 and TRBJ2-2; perhaps TRBD2 as D (5 bases). V gave up 0 bases and J gave up 8 bases, with 28 bases separating them. From germline, CDR1 is SGHVS and CDR2 FNYEAQ. This CDR3 has 20 residues. CDR3 amino acids: CASSLADRGLALRSTGELFF. CDR3 bases: TGTGCCAGCAGCTTAGCGGATAGAGGGCTCGCCCTGAGATCTACGGGGGAGCTGTTTTTT.

This sequence joins TRBV29-1 and TRBJ1-2; D not certain. CDR3 length equals 14 residues. V shed 0 bases and J shed 2 bases, with 10 bases lying between them. Germline lookup yields CDR1 SQVTM and CDR2 ANQGSEA. The CDR3 nucleotides are TGCAGCGTTGAAGATCAGCACAGAAACTATGGCTACACCTTC. Translated, it gives CSVEDQHRNYGYTF.

This clone was observed a few times. The gene calls are TRBV5-1 and TRBJ2-5; the D gene is possibly TRBD1 (5 bases). The V end lost 2 bases, the J end lost 2 bases, and 7 bases lay between the germline ends. The germline gives CDR1 SGHRS, CDR2 YFSETQ. The CDR3 loop spans 13 amino acids. The CDR3 nucleotides are TGCGCCAGCAGCTTCCAGGGACAAGAGACCCAGTACTTC. Translating it yields CASSFQGQETQYF.

This rearrangement joins TRBV2 to TRBJ1-1, with TRBD1 matching over 8 bases. This CDR3 has 14 amino acids. Germline loops: CDR1 SNHLY, CDR2 FYNNEI. The V segment lost 6 bases and the J segment 4 bases; nucleotides outside the gene matches: 7. CDR3 sequence (DNA): TGTGCCAGCAGGGCCAGGGGGCGCGTCACTGAAGCTTTCTTT. It yields the protein CASRARGRVTEAFF.

V usage is TRBV4-3 and J usage is TRBJ2-1; D gene unclear. V was pared by 3 bases and J by 7 bases, with 16 bases between. CDR3 length: 15 residues. Germline CDR1 and CDR2: LGHNA and YSLEER. As DNA, the CDR3 is TGCGCCAGCAGCCAGCTAAGGATCGTCGGGAATGAGCAGTTCTTC. Translation: CASSQLRIVGNEQFF.

The chain couples TRBV18 to TRBJ2-7; the match to TRBD1 covers 9 bases. The J segment lost 4 bases and the V segment lost 3 bases, leaving 4 bases of the junction unmatched. Germline CDR1 is KGHSH and CDR2 is LQKENI. CDR3 length: 14 residues. In nucleotides, the CDR3 is TGTGCCAGCTCACCTACAGGGGGCAGGTACGAGCAGTACTTC. Residues: CASSPTGGRYEQYF.

The CDR3 reads CASSSRQQLSAAFF. CDR3 sequence (DNA): TGTGCCAGCAGTTCACGCCAACAGCTTTCTGCCGCTTTCTTT. The chain is built from TRBV6-6 and TRBJ1-1; D remains ambiguous. CDR1 MNHNY and CDR2 SVGAGI come from the germline V gene (reference sequence). The CDR3 runs to 14 residues. Trimming cost V 4 bases and J 11 bases, with 20 bases left between them.